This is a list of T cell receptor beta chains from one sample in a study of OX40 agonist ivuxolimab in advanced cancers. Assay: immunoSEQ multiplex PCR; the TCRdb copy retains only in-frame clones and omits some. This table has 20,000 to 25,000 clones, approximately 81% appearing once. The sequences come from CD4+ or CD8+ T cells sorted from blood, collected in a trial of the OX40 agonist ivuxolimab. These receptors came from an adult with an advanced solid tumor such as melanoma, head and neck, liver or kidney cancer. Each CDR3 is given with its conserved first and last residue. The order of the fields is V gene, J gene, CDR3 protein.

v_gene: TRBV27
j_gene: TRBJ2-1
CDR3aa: CASSLYGQGNEQFF

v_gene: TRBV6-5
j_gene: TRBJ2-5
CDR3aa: CASSPRGSGQETQYF

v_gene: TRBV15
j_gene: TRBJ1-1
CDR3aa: CATSRDLSPGPQNTEAFF

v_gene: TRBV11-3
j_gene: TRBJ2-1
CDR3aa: CASSSTGTSLYNEQFF

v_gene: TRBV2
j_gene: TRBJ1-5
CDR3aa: CASRPSTGNQPQHF

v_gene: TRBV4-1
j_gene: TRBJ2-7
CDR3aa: CASSQGDSYEQYF

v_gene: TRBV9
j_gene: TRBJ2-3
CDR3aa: CASSVGQPQDTQYF

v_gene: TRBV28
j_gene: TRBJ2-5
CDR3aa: CASSFPLGETQYF

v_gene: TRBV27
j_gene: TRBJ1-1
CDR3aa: CASRVLQGVRTEAFF

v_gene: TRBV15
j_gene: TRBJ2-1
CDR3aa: CATSRGGTSGSHEQFF

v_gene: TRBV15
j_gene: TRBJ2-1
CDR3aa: CATSRNREGADNEQFF

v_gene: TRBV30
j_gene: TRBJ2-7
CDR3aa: CAWSGGSYEQYF

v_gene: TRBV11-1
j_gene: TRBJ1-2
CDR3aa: CASSLAAGGSGYTF

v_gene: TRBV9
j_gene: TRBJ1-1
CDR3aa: CASSVDGNRAEAFF

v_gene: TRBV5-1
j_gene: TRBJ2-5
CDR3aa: CASSLEVLRETQYF

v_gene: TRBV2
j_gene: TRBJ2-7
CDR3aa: CAIPGTSGMSYEQYF

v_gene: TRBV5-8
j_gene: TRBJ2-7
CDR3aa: CASSSDSVPLGEQHF

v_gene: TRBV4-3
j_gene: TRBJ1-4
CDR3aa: CASSQVQGATNEKLFF

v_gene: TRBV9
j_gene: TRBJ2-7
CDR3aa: CASSNPQAGLYEQYF

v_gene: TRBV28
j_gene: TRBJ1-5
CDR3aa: CASSFRQGRTLQGFQPQHF

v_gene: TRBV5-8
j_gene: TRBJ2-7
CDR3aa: CASSLQGSYEQYF

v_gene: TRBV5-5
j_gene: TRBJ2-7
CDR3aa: CASIPSSGISYEQYF

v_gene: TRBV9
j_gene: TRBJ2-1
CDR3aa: CASSVAGSSYEQFF

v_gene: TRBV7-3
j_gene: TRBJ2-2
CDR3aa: CASSTTSGVNTGELFF

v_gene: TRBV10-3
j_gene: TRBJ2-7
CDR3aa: CAISPRGTGGSYEQYF

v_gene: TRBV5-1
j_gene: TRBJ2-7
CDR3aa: CASSLAGVVDEQYF

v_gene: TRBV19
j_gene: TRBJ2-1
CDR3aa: CASSITSGSINEQFF

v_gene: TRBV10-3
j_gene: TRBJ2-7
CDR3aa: CAISESQRGSSYEQYF

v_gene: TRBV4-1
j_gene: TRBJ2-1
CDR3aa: CASRAPNEQFF

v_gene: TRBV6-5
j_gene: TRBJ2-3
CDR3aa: CASSYSDRTLRDTQYF

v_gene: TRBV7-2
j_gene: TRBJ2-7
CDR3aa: CASSLGRHETYEQYF

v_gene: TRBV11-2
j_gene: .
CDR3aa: CASSLSRAAGYEQYF

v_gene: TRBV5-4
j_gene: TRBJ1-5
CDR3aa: CASSSWEKGNQPQHF

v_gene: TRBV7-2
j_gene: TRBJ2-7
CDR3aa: CASSLGHTRHPDYEQYF

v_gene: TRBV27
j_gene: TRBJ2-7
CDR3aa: CASSLSGAAYEQYF

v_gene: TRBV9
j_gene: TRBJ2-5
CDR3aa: CASSWTSGDQETQYF

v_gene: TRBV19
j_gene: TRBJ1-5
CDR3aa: CASSIGGGPNGQHF

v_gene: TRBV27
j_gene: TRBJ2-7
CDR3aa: CASSSNSYEQYF

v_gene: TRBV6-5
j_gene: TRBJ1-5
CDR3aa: CASTTGTENQPQHF

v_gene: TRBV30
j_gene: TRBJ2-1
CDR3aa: CAWSVTGASEQFF

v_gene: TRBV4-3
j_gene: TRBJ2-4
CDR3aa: CASSQDAGGGNIQYF

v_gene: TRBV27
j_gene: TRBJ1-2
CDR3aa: CASSPDGNYGYTF

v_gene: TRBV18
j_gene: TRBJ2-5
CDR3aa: CASSPSGTEETQYF

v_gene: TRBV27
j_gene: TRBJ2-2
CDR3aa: CASTESGELFF

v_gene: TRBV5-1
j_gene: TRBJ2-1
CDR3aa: CASSLIAGANEQFF

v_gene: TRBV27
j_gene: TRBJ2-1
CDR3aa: CASSSYYNEQFF

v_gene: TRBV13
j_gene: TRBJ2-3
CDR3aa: CASSSQGDTDTQYF

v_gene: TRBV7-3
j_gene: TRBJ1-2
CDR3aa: CASSIPGENYGYTF

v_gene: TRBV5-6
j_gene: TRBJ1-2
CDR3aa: CASSFWNRVVGGYTF

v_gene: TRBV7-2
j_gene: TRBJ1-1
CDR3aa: CASTLYPMGVTEAFF

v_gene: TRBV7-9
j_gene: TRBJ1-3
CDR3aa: CASSHRISGNTIYF

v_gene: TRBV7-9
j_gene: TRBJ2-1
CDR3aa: CASLPGTGFNNEQFF

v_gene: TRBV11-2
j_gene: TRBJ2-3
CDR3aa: CASSATSGGLDTQYF

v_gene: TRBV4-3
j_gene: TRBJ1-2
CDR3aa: CASSQDGQIYGYTF

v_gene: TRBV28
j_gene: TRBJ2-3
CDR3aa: CASSSPSGDTQYF

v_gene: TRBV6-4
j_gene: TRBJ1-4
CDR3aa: CASSAGTTNEKLFF

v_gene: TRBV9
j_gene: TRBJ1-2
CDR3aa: CASSVGGHGGRNYGYTF

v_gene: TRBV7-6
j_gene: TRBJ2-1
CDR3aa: CASSFGGQGVNEQFF

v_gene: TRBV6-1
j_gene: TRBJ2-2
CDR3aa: CASSEFRQGELFF